This T cell receptor beta chain derives from a study of T cell repertoires in cytomegalovirus infection. The wider study: Shared public TCR beta signatures pointed to both CMV infection and a matching HLA type.

One entry per CDR3 protein, called by TCRdb with MiXCR from the reads. The repertoire consists of roughly 760,000 distinct CDR3 sequences, with 35% to 45% occurring once and the leading ten covering 2.5% to 3.5%. On this clonotype: Its antigen is currently unknown.

Whole-study results and caveats: In two of eight donors, the top clonotype was HLA-C-restricted CMV-specific.

Trimming cost V 5 bases and J 5 bases, with 9 bases left between them. The CDR3 has 13 residues. This TCR was recovered from a human donor in good health (CMV status not recorded). Some clones in this sample may be carry-over from other donors' samples. The chain employs TRBV12-3 or TRBV12-4 and TRBJ2-2, with unresolved D. The sample comprised PBMCs. The CDR3, as DNA: TGTGCCAGCAGTGCCCAGGTTACCGGGGAGCTGTTTTTT. Encoded protein: CASSAQVTGELFF.